The 28 T cell receptor beta chains in this list originate from one sample, sequenced in a study of shared clonotypes between healthy human individuals. This table comes from immunoSEQ multiplex PCR, and its TCRdb copy is limited to in-frame clones, with some not included. In the table there are hundreds of thousands of clones, about 74% of which are singletons. The sequenced material came from memory CD4+ T cells sorted from blood. Sample subset: CD45RA-negative fraction. The receptor set was obtained from a woman in her twenties or thirties in good health.

The V call is TRBV5-4, the J call TRBJ2-1; D may be TRBD1 (5 bases). CDR1 and CDR2 from the germline V gene are SGHNT and YYREEE (reference sequence). The CDR3 has 16 residues. V lost 0 bases and J lost 5, with 15 bases in between. The CDR3, as DNA: TGTGCCAGCAGCTTGGACAGGCCGATACCGGACAATGAGCAGTTCTTC. Protein product: CASSLDRPIPDNEQFF.

The genes are TRBV29-1 and TRBJ2-5; 7 bases align to TRBD2. There are 14 residues in the CDR3. V lost 7 bases to trimming and J lost 4 bases; unmatched junction nucleotides: 12. Germline lookup yields CDR1 SQVTM and CDR2 ANQGSEA. Written as DNA, the CDR3 is TGCAGCGGGGACTCTAGCGGAAGTGGAGAGACCCAGTACTTC. Encoded protein: CSGDSSGSGETQYF. Based on the CDR3 plus reference TRBV29-1 and TRBJ2-5, the full variable domain is SAVISQKPSRDICQRGTSLTIQCQVDSQVTMMFWYRQQPGQSLTLIATANQGSEATYESGFVIDKFPISRPNLTFSTLTVSNMSPEDSSIYLCSGDSSGSGETQYFGPGTRLLVL.

The chain is built from TRBV7-9 and TRBJ1-3, with D unclear. CDR3 length: 13 residues. Trimming stripped 2 bases from V and 2 bases from J, with 4 bases between. Germline CDR1 is SEHNR and CDR2 is FQNEAQ (reference sequence). The CDR3 loop is CASSLNPGNTIYF. CDR3 in DNA: TGTGCCAGCAGCTTAAATCCTGGAAACACCATATATTTT.

This clone has only a few counts. The chain uses TRBV7-2 and TRBJ2-3; D unclear. The V gene's germline CDR1 is SGHTA and CDR2 FQGNSA. The CDR3 is 13 amino acids. The V gene lost 6 bases and the J gene lost 2 bases, with 9 bases spanning the gap. The CDR3 here is CASRVEYTDTQYF. Here the CDR3 DNA reads TGTGCCAGCAGGGTAGAGTACACAGATACGCAGTATTTT.

The chain carries TRBV28 and TRBJ1-5, with D maybe TRBD1 (6 bases). The CDR3 extends over 15 amino acids. Between the trimmed V and J ends, which lost 9 bases and 6 bases, there was a span of 21 bases. Germline CDR1 and CDR2: MDHEN and SYDVKM. The CDR3 DNA is TGTGCCAGTATAGAGGCGCGGGGGGCCGGTCAGCCCCAGCATTTT. It translates to CASIEARGAGQPQHF.

This clone has just a few counts. V and J are TRBV18 and TRBJ2-7; possibly TRBD1 for D (6 bases). The germline V gene encodes CDR1 KGHSH and CDR2 LQKENI. V gave up 4 bases and J gave up 5 bases, with 21 bases separating them. This CDR3 contains 16 residues. The CDR3 loop reads CASSQDVGRGVDEQYF. As DNA, the CDR3 is TGTGCCAGCTCACAAGACGTCGGCAGGGGTGTTGACGAGCAGTACTTC.

This chain links TRBV19 with TRBJ2-7; TRBD2 aligns across 11 bases. The CDR3 spans 16 residues. The trim removed 3 bases at V and 2 bases at J, leaving 6 bases unmatched. Germline-derived CDR1 and CDR2 are LNHDA and SQIVND (reference sequence). CDR3 sequence: CASSISGLAATYEQYF. The CDR3 nucleotides read TGTGCCAGTAGTATCTCGGGACTAGCGGCTACCTACGAGCAGTACTTC.

The chain is built from TRBV6-1 and TRBJ2-1, with D maybe TRBD2 (5 bases). The CDR3 spans 12 residues. Germline values: CDR1 MNHNS, CDR2 SASEGT. The V gene lost 6 bases and the J gene lost 8 bases, with 11 bases spanning the gap. CDR3 loop: CASRDYTDEQFF. CDR3 in DNA: TGTGCCAGCAGAGACTATACAGATGAGCAGTTCTTC.

The rearrangement uses TRBV11-1 and TRBJ2-1; no reliable D call. Trimming stripped 4 bases from V and 0 bases from J, with 4 bases between. The CDR3 is 13 residues long. CDR1 and CDR2 (germline): SGHAT, FQDESV (reference sequence). The CDR3 DNA follows: TGTGCCAGCAGCTCGGCCTCCTACAATGAGCAGTTCTTC. Its translation: CASSSASYNEQFF.

This clone was recorded at least ten times. The chain couples TRBV20-1 to TRBJ2-1; D may correspond to TRBD1 or TRBD2 (6 bases each). V dropped 1 base and J dropped 11 bases, with 9 bases sitting between them. CDR1 is DFQATT and CDR2 is SNEGSKA in the germline V gene (reference sequence). The CDR3 covers 11 residues. DNA for the CDR3: TGCAGTGCTAGAGGGGGGGCGAAGCAGTTCTTC. Translated: CSARGGAKQFF.

The chain has TRBV28 and TRBJ2-6, with D possibly TRBD2 on 6 matching bases. Germline V gene sequence: CDR1 MDHEN, CDR2 SYDVKM. The CDR3 consists of 11 residues. Trimming removed 8 bases from V and 9 bases from J, with 8 bases in between. The CDR3 loop is CASGGNNVLTF. CDR3 bases: TGTGCCAGCGGAGGGAACAACGTCCTGACTTTC.

In this sample, this clone turned up a few times. This chain links TRBV5-1 with TRBJ1-2; the D is unclear. Looked up from germline, CDR1 is SGHRS and CDR2 is YFSETQ. The length of the CDR3 is 13 residues. Trimming took 1 base from V and 6 from J, leaving 10 bases between them. The CDR3 nucleotides are TGCGCCAGCAGCTTGACCAATCTTGATGGCTACACCTTC. Its protein product is CASSLTNLDGYTF.

The chain links TRBV10-3 to TRBJ1-3, with 8 bases aligning to TRBD1. CDR1 is ENHRY, CDR2 SYGVKD, per germline. V was pared by 4 bases and J by 2 bases, with 1 base of the junction left unmatched. The CDR3 consists of 14 residues. As DNA, the CDR3 is TGTGCCATCAGTGCGACAGGGGCTGGAAACACCATATATTTT. This translates into CAISATGAGNTIYF.

This clone was seen more than once but under ten times. This chain joins TRBV19 and TRBJ1-4; no firm D call. CDR3 size: 12 residues. V gave up 5 bases and J gave up 8 bases, with 9 bases separating them. CDR1 and CDR2 (germline): LNHDA, SQIVND (reference sequence). DNA of the CDR3: TGTGCCAGTAGTCCCAGGTGGGAAAAACTGTTTTTT. This codes for CASSPRWEKLFF.

This clone was counted a few times. J is TRBJ2-1 and V is TRBV7-9; D perhaps matches TRBD2 (6 bases). There are 16 residues in the CDR3. V lost 1 base, J lost 5 bases, and 15 bases lay in between. Germline loops: CDR1 SEHNR, CDR2 FQNEAQ (reference sequence). CDR3 sequence (DNA): TGTGCCAGCAGCTTAGATAGGCGGGGAAGACACAATGAGCAGTTCTTC. Translation gives CASSLDRRGRHNEQFF.

This chain connects TRBV25-1 to TRBJ2-5, with 9 bases identical to TRBD1. The end of the DNA is better explained by TRBJ2-7, so the J call may be wrong. The CDR3 consists of 15 residues. Germline CDR1 reads MGHDK; CDR2 reads SYGVNS. The DNA for the CDR3 is TGTGCCAGCAGTGAAGGGGGACAGGGCTCCTACGAGCAGTACTTC. Protein: CASSEGGQGSYEQYF.

The gene calls are TRBV7-2 and TRBJ2-1; D remains unclear. Trimming shortened V by 5 bases and J by 6 bases, and 14 bases separated the two germline ends. Germline V gene data show CDR1 as SGHTA and CDR2 as FQGNSA. The CDR3 has 14 amino acids. This chain's CDR3 is CASSRPPPLNEQFF. CDR3 DNA: TGTGCCAGCAGCCGACCTCCACCCCTCAATGAGCAGTTCTTC.

This rearrangement joins TRBV5-4 to TRBJ2-1; D possibly corresponds to TRBD1 (5 bases). Trimming removed 2 bases from V and 4 bases from J, with 7 bases in between. CDR3 length: 13 residues. Germline V gene sequence: CDR1 SGHNT, CDR2 YYREEE (reference sequence). The CDR3 region has the DNA TGTGCCAGCAGCTTTTACAGGTACAATGAGCAGTTCTTC. Translated: CASSFYRYNEQFF.

The gene calls are TRBV5-6 and TRBJ1-1; no definite D call. CDR3 length: 15 residues. Germline V gene data show CDR1 as SGHDT and CDR2 as YYEEEE. V lost 3 bases to trimming and J lost 5 bases, with 17 bases between them. This CDR3 reads CASSSPWRGVTEAFF. The CDR3 DNA follows: TGTGCCAGCAGCTCTCCCTGGCGGGGAGTGACTGAAGCTTTCTTT. Supplemented by reference TRBV5-6 and TRBJ1-1, the full variable domain reads DAGVTQSPTHLIKTRGQQVTLRCSPKSGHDTVSWYQQALGQGPQFIFQYYEEEERQRGNFPDRFSGHQFPNYSSELNVNALLLGDSALYLCASSSPWRGVTEAFFGQGTRLTVV.

The chain uses TRBV11-2 and TRBJ1-1, with D perhaps TRBD1 (6 bases). The length of the CDR3 is 12 residues. CDR1 is SGHAT, CDR2 FQNNGV, per germline. The V end was cut by 3 bases, the J end by 11 bases, with 13 bases between. CDR3 residues: CASSLHRDNAFF. CDR3 nucleotides: TGTGCCAGCAGCTTGCACAGGGACAACGCTTTCTTT.

In its sample, this clone was seen a few times. The J gene is TRBJ1-4, the V gene TRBV2; 8 nucleotides match TRBD1. With V trimmed by 6 bases and J by 15 bases, 15 bases remained unmatched. The length of the CDR3 is 14 residues. Germline CDR1 SNHLY, CDR2 FYNNEI. In nucleotides, the CDR3 is TGTGCCAGCAGCATCGGACAGGGCTTTGATGAGATGTTTTTT. Its protein is CASSIGQGFDEMFF.

This clone occurred once. The chain uses TRBV2 and TRBJ1-5, with D possibly matching TRBD1 (5 bases). Trimming took 5 bases from V and 4 from J, leaving 6 bases between them. Germline V lookup: CDR1 SNHLY, CDR2 FYNNEI. This CDR3 has 12 amino acids. The CDR3 spells CASSKGNQPQHF. CDR3 nucleotide sequence: TGTGCCAGCAGTAAGGGGAATCAGCCCCAGCATTTT.

The chain links TRBV15 to TRBJ1-4, with D maybe TRBD1 (6 bases). The CDR3 covers 15 residues. V shed 1 base and J shed 5 bases, with 11 bases lying between them. The V gene's germline CDR1 is LNHNV and CDR2 YYDKDF (reference sequence). CDR3 amino acids: CATSRVGTSNEKLFF. In DNA, the CDR3 is TGTGCCACCAGCAGAGTTGGGACAAGCAATGAAAAACTGTTTTTT. The whole variable domain, filled in from reference TRBV15 and TRBJ1-4, reads DAMVIQNPRYQVTQFGKPVTLSCSQTLNHNVMYWYQQKSSQAPKLLFHYYDKDFNNEADTPDNFQSRRPNTSFCFLDIRSPGLGDTAMYLCATSRVGTSNEKLFFGSGTQLSVL.

V and J are TRBV6-6 and TRBJ2-7; D not resolved. CDR3 size: 16 residues. Trimming removed 0 bases at V and 0 bases at J, with 12 bases between. Germline loops: CDR1 MNHNY, CDR2 SVGAGI (reference sequence). The CDR3 spells CASSYSNSPASYEQYF. DNA for the CDR3: TGTGCCAGCAGTTACTCGAATAGCCCTGCCTCCTACGAGCAGTACTTC.

The CDR3 sequence: CAWSVGQGANYGYTF. Here the CDR3 DNA reads TGTGCCTGGAGTGTAGGACAGGGAGCTAACTATGGCTACACCTTC. The J gene is TRBJ1-2, the V gene TRBV30, with 8 bases that match TRBD1. The trim removed 0 bases at V and 0 bases at J, leaving 3 bases unmatched. CDR3 length: 15 residues. Looked up from germline, CDR1 is GTSNPN and CDR2 is SVGIG (reference sequence).

The rearrangement joins TRBV5-1 to TRBJ2-1, with a possible D match to TRBD2 (5 bases). Between the trimmed V and J ends, which lost 4 bases and 0 bases, there was a span of 14 bases. The CDR3 has 16 residues. CDR1 and CDR2 (germline): SGHRS, YFSETQ. This chain's CDR3 is CASSHRAATSYNEQFF. The CDR3 region has the DNA TGCGCCAGCAGCCACAGAGCGGCGACCTCCTACAATGAGCAGTTCTTC.

This rearrangement joins TRBV29-1 to TRBJ1-4, with no clear D. The CDR3 covers 12 residues. The germline CDR1 and CDR2 sequences are SQVTM and ANQGSEA. The chain's CDR3 is CGSRAFNEKLFF. The CDR3 region has the DNA TGCGGCTCCCGGGCCTTTAATGAAAAACTGTTTTTT.

This clone appeared a single time. The chain links TRBV7-8 to TRBJ2-5, with 9 bases identical to TRBD1. Losses at the gene ends were 4 bases for V and 5 bases for J; bases not matched to a gene: 8. The germline V gene has CDR1 SGHVS and CDR2 FQNEAQ. The CDR3 is made up of 15 amino acids. The CDR3 DNA reads TGTGCCAGCAGCTACAACAGGGGGCGCCAGGAGACCCAGTACTTC. Protein sequence: CASSYNRGRQETQYF.